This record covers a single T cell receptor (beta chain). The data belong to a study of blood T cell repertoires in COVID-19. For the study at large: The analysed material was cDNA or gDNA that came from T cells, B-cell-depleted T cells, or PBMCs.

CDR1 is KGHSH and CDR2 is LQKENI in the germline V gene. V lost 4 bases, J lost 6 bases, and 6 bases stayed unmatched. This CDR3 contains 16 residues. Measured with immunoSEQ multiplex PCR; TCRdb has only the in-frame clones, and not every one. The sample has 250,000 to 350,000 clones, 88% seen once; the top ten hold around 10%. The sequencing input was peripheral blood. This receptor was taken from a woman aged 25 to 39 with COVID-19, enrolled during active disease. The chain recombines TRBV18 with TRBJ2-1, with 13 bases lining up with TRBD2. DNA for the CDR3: TGTGCCAGCTCACGGACTAGCGGGAGTCAAGCCAATGAGCAGTTCTTC. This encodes CASSRTSGSQANEQFF.